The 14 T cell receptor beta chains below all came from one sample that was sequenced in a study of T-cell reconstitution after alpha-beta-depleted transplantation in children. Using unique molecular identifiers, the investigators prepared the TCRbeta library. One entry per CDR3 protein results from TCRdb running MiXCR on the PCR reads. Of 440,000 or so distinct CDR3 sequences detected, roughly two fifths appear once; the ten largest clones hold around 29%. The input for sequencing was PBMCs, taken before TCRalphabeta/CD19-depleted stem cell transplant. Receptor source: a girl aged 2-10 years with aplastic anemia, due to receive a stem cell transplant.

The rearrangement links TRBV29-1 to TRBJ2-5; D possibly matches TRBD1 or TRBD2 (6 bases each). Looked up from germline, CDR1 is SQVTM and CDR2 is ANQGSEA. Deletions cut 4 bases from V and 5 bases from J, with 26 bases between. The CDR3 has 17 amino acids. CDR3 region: CSVVFGGAEIGGETQYF. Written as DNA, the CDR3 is TGCAGCGTTGTTTTCGGGGGCGCGGAGATTGGGGGGGAGACCCAGTACTTC.

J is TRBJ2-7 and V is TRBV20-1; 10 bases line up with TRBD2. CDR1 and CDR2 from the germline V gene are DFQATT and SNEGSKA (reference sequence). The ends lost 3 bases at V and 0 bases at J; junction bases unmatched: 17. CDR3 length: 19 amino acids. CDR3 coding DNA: TGCAGTGCTAGTAGGGGTTTTAGGACTAGCGGTCGTAGCTCCTACGAGCAGTACTTC. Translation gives CSASRGFRTSGRSSYEQYF.

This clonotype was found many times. The CDR3 here is CASSQGGSNTIYF. CDR3 nucleotide sequence: TGTGCCAGCAGTCAAGGGGGCTCGAACACCATATATTTT. This chain uses TRBV6-1 with TRBJ1-3; 7 bases match TRBD1. This CDR3 comprises 13 residues. Trimming took 5 bases from V and 7 from J; bases not matched to a gene: 5. Germline CDR1 reads MNHNS; CDR2 reads SASEGT.

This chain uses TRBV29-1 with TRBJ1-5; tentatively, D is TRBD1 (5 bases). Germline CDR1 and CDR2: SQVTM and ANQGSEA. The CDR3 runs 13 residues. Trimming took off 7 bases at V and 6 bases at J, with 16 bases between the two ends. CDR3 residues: CSARGEAGQPQHF. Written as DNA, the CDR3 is TGCAGCGCCCGAGGGGAGGCGGGTCAGCCCCAGCATTTT. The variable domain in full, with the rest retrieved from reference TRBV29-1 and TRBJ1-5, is SAVISQKPSRDICQRGTSLTIQCQVDSQVTMMFWYRQQPGQSLTLIATANQGSEATYESGFVIDKFPISRPNLTFSTLTVSNMSPEDSSIYLCSARGEAGQPQHFGDGTRLSIL.

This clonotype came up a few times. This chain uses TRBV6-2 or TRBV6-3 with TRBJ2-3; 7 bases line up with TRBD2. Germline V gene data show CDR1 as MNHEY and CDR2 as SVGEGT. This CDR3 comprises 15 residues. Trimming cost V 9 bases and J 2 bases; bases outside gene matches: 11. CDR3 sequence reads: CASKLAGVSTDTQYF. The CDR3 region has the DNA TGTGCCAGTAAGCTCGCGGGAGTATCCACAGATACGCAGTATTTT.

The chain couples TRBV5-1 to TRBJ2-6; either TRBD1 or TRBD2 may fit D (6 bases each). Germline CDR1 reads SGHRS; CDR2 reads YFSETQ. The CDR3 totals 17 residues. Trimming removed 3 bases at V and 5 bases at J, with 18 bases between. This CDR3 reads CASSYGGGDPRANVLTF. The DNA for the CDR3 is TGCGCCAGCAGCTACGGGGGCGGGGATCCGAGGGCCAACGTCCTGACTTTC.

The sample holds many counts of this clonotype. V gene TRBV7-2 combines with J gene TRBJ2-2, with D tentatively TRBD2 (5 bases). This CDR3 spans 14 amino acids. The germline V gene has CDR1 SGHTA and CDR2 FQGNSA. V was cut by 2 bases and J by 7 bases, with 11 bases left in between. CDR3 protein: CASSLTRGFGELFF. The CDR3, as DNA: TGTGCCAGCAGCTTAACACGGGGTTTCGGGGAGCTGTTTTTT.

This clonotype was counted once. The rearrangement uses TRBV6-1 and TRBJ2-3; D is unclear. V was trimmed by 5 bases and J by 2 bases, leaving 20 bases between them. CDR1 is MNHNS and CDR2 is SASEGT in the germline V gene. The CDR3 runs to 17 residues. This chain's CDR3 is CASSQRVSRGSTDTQYF. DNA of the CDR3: TGTGCCAGCAGTCAAAGGGTATCGCGCGGATCCACAGATACGCAGTATTTT.

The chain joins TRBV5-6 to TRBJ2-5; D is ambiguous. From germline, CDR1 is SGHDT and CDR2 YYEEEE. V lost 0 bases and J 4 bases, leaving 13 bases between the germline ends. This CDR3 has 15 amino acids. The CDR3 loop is CASSLGVSPPETQYF. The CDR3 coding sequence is TGTGCCAGCAGCTTGGGGGTCTCTCCCCCAGAGACCCAGTACTTC.

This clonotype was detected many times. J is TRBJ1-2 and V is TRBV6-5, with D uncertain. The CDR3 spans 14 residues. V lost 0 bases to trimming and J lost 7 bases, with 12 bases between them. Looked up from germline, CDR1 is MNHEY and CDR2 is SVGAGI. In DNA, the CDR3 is TGTGCCAGCAGTTACTCCCAGCCTTTTGGTGGCTACACCTTC. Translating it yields CASSYSQPFGGYTF.

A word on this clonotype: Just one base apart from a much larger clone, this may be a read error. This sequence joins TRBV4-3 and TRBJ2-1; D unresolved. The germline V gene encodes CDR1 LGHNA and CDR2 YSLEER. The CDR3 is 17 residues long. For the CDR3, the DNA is TGCGCCAGCAGCCAAGTGTTAGCCGTAAGCTCCTACAATGGGCAGTTCTTC. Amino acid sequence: CASSQVLAVSSYNGQFF.

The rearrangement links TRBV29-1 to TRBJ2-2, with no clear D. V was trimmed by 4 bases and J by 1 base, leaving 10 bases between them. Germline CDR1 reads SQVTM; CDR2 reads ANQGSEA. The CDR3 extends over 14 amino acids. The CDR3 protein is CSVVVDGNTGELFF. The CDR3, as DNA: TGCAGCGTTGTCGTCGACGGGAACACCGGGGAGCTGTTTTTT.

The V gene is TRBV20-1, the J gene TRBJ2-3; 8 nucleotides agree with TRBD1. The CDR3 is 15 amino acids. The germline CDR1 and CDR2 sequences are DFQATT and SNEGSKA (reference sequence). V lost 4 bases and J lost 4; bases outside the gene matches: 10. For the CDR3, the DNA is TGCAGTGCTATTAAGACAGGGGCCGACTCAGATACGCAGTATTTT. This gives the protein CSAIKTGADSDTQYF.

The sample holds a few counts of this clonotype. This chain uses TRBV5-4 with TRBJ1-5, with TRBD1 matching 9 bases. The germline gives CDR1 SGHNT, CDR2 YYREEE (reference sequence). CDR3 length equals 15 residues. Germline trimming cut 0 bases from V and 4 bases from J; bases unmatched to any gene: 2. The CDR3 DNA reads TGTGCCAGCAGCTTGGCCGGGACAGGGAATCAGCCCCAGCATTTT. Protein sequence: CASSLAGTGNQPQHF. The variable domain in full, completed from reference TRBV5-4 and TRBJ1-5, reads ETGVTQSPTHLIKTRGQQVTLRCSSQSGHNTVSWYQQALGQGPQFIFQYYREEENGRGNFPPRFSGLQFPNYSSELNVNALELDDSALYLCASSLAGTGNQPQHFGDGTRLSIL.